Listed below are T cell receptor beta chains from one sample, sequenced in a study of cytomegalovirus exposure and HLA in healthy donors. The method was immunoSEQ multiplex PCR; TCRdb's version includes in-frame clones alone and lacks a portion of them. The repertoire holds about 150,000 clones, with less than 90% as singletons. What was sequenced was PBMCs. The receptor set was obtained from a boy under 10 years old in good health and CMV-seronegative. Each CDR3 is given without its conserved first and last residue. Fields, in order: CDR3 protein, CDR3 length, V gene.

CDR3 protein: SARIRQTGQGAYEQY
CDR3 length: 15
V gene: TRBV29-1

CDR3 protein: AWTSGTGGAF
CDR3 length: 10
V gene: TRBV30

CDR3 protein: ASSDETAYYNSPLH
CDR3 length: 14
V gene: TRBV6-1

CDR3 protein: ASRGSSNQPQH
CDR3 length: 11
V gene: TRBV6-5

CDR3 protein: ASSKDRVNRVVRELF
CDR3 length: 15
V gene: TRBV28

CDR3 protein: ASSYSRGPLTEAF
CDR3 length: 13
V gene: TRBV6-5

CDR3 protein: SGDTGAEQY
CDR3 length: 9
V gene: TRBV20-1

CDR3 protein: ASSRTGVVNQPQH
CDR3 length: 13
V gene: TRBV7-2

CDR3 protein: ASSILAGDFYNEQF
CDR3 length: 14
V gene: TRBV7-9

CDR3 protein: ATSWELAAPQY
CDR3 length: 11
V gene: TRBV15

CDR3 protein: ASSRGGAKETQY
CDR3 length: 12
V gene: TRBV6-5

CDR3 protein: ASSVEGGGASSYNEQF
CDR3 length: 16
V gene: TRBV9

CDR3 protein: ASSLAGTSGGLKTSGANVLT
CDR3 length: 20
V gene: TRBV5-1

CDR3 protein: ASSLPGQGIYEQY
CDR3 length: 13
V gene: TRBV27